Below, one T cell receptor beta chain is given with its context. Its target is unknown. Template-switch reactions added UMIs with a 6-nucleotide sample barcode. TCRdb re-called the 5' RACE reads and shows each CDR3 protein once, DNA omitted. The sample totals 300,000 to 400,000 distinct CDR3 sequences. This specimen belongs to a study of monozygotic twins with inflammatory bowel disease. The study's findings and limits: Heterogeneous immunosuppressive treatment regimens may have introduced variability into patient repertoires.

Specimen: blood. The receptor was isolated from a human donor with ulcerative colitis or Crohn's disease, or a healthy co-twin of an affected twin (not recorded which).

The CDR3 loop reads CASSPPGQGSGNTIYF. This sequence joins TRBV18 and TRBJ1-3. Germline V gene sequence: CDR1 KGHSH, CDR2 LQKENI. The CDR3 runs 16 residues.